The 14 T cell receptor beta chains below were found in one sample sequenced in a study of cytomegalovirus exposure and HLA in healthy donors. PCR employed 60 Vbeta and 13 Jbeta primers. TCRdb's table, derived via immunoSEQ multiplex PCR, lists solely in-frame clones and lacks some. This table lists some 130,000 clones. The sequenced sample was PBMCs. The source of these receptors is a woman in her forties in good health and CMV-seronegative.

This chain uses TRBV2 with TRBJ1-1; D gene ambiguous. Trimming stripped 8 bases from V and 0 bases from J, with 16 bases between. Germline-derived CDR1 and CDR2 are SNHLY and FYNNEI. CDR3 length equals 15 residues. This CDR3 is CASEKQFIMNTEAFF. The CDR3 DNA sequence: TGTGCCAGCGAGAAACAGTTTATCATGAACACTGAAGCTTTCTTT.

V and J are TRBV6-5 and TRBJ2-5; TRBD1 matches 8 bases. Losses at the gene ends were 2 bases for V and 7 bases for J; bases not matched to a gene: 9. Germline values: CDR1 MNHEY, CDR2 SVGAGI. This CDR3 is built from 15 residues. This CDR3 reads CASSYDPGTGSTQYF. The CDR3 DNA sequence: TGTGCCAGCAGTTACGACCCGGGGACAGGATCGACCCAGTACTTC.

V usage is TRBV7-2 and J usage is TRBJ1-2; D unclear. The CDR3 contains 12 residues. The V gene lost 3 bases and the J gene lost 8 bases, with 10 bases spanning the gap. Germline V gene lookup returns CDR1 SGHTA and CDR2 FQGNSA. This chain's CDR3 is CASSLIGEGYTF. In DNA form, the CDR3 reads TGTGCCAGCAGCTTGATCGGGGAGGGCTACACCTTC.

This rearrangement joins TRBV19 to TRBJ1-1, with 7 bases fitting TRBD1. Trimming removed 6 bases from V and 0 bases from J; junction bases left unmatched: 10. Germline lookup yields CDR1 LNHDA and CDR2 SQIVND (reference sequence). The CDR3 is 16 residues long. The CDR3 coding sequence is TGTGCCAGTAGAGGAGGGGGCCTTCGGGTGAACACTGAAGCTTTCTTT. As protein: CASRGGGLRVNTEAFF. Drawing the rest from reference TRBV19 and TRBJ1-1, the complete variable domain is DGGITQSPKYLFRKEGQNVTLSCEQNLNHDAMYWYRQDPGQGLRLIYYSQIVNDFQKGDIAEGYSVSREKKESFPLTVTSAQKNPTAFYLCASRGGGLRVNTEAFFGQGTRLTVV.

This chain uses TRBV19 with TRBJ2-3; 7 bases fit TRBD2. V gave up 5 bases and J gave up 0 bases; unmatched junction bases: 14. The germline gives CDR1 LNHDA, CDR2 SQIVND (reference sequence). CDR3 length: 18 residues. The CDR3 DNA sequence: TGTGCCAGTAGTGAAAAGCGGGACCCCCTGAGTAGCACAGATACGCAGTATTTT. Translated: CASSEKRDPLSSTDTQYF.

The J gene is TRBJ2-5, the V gene TRBV5-1, with D maybe TRBD1 (9 bases). V was shortened by 8 bases and J by 3 bases, with 14 bases between the two germline ends. Germline V gene data show CDR1 as SGHRS and CDR2 as YFSETQ. This CDR3 is 13 amino acids long. The CDR3 DNA reads TGCGCCAGTAGCGGGACAGGGAAAGAGACCCAGTACTTC. It encodes CASSGTGKETQYF.

The rearrangement joins TRBV28 to TRBJ1-2; D remains unclear. V lost 8 bases to trimming and J lost 4 bases, with 11 bases between them. The CDR3 is 12 residues long. Germline CDR1 and CDR2: MDHEN and SYDVKM. Here the CDR3 reads CASGGVRYGYTF. The CDR3 DNA sequence: TGTGCCAGCGGAGGAGTCCGCTATGGCTACACCTTC.

The chain combines TRBV6-5 with TRBJ1-4, with 7 bases matching TRBD1. Per the germline V gene, CDR1 is MNHEY and CDR2 is SVGAGI. V dropped 6 bases and J dropped 3; count of bases not matched to a gene: 7. This CDR3 is built from 15 residues. CDR3 bases: TGTGCCAGCAGGCCCGACAGGGCCCCTAATGAAAAACTGTTTTTT. Encoded protein: CASRPDRAPNEKLFF.

The V gene is TRBV4-3, the J gene TRBJ2-4; 10 bases line up with TRBD1. The J segment lost 7 bases and the V segment lost 3 bases, leaving 0 bases of the junction unmatched. Per the germline V gene, CDR1 is LGHNA and CDR2 is YSLEER. The CDR3 is made up of 13 amino acids. This CDR3 is CASSQDRGNIQYF. CDR3 nucleotides: TGCGCCAGCAGCCAGGACAGGGGGAACATTCAGTACTTC.

This chain connects TRBV28 to TRBJ1-6; D uncertain. V lost 6 bases, J lost 7 bases, and 10 bases lay in between. The germline V gene has CDR1 MDHEN and CDR2 SYDVKM. The CDR3 sequence is 13 residues long. The CDR3 coding sequence is TGTGCCAGCAGAGCCGTCCTAAATTCACCCCTCCACTTT. As protein: CASRAVLNSPLHF.

J is TRBJ1-3 and V is TRBV19; the D gene is possibly TRBD1 (6 bases). The germline V gene has CDR1 LNHDA and CDR2 SQIVND (reference sequence). This CDR3 spans 15 amino acids. Trimming shortened V by 6 bases and J by 0 bases, and 12 bases separated the two germline ends. CDR3 in amino acids: CASRWTAISGNTIYF. The DNA for the CDR3 is TGTGCCAGTAGGTGGACAGCGATCTCTGGAAACACCATATATTTT.

V gene TRBV7-2 combines with J gene TRBJ1-4, with D maybe TRBD1 (5 bases). CDR1 and CDR2 (germline): SGHTA, FQGNSA. V lost 0 bases and J lost 7, with 12 bases in between. The CDR3 contains 15 residues. The CDR3 region has the DNA TGTGCCAGCAGCTTAGCAGGGCTAAGGGGTGAAAAACTGTTTTTT. Translating gives CASSLAGLRGEKLFF.

This chain links TRBV9 with TRBJ2-7; 8 nucleotides agree with TRBD1. CDR3 size: 15 residues. CDR1 and CDR2 from the germline V gene are SGDLS and YYNGEE. V dropped 0 bases and J dropped 4; count of bases not matched to a gene: 6. For the CDR3, the DNA is TGTGCCAGCAGCGTAGAACCCAGGGGGCGGTACGAGCAGTACGTC. As protein: CASSVEPRGRYEQYV.

This chain uses TRBV19 with TRBJ1-2; D gene ambiguous. The V and J ends lost 0 bases and 4 bases respectively, with 12 bases between them. CDR3 length: 15 residues. The germline CDR1 and CDR2 sequences are LNHDA and SQIVND (reference sequence). The CDR3 nucleotides read TGTGCCAGTAGTATAGAGGGCCTCAACCCCTATGGCTACACCTTC. It yields the protein CASSIEGLNPYGYTF. Complete variable domain (other parts from reference TRBV19 and TRBJ1-2): DGGITQSPKYLFRKEGQNVTLSCEQNLNHDAMYWYRQDPGQGLRLIYYSQIVNDFQKGDIAEGYSVSREKKESFPLTVTSAQKNPTAFYLCASSIEGLNPYGYTFGSGTRLTVV.